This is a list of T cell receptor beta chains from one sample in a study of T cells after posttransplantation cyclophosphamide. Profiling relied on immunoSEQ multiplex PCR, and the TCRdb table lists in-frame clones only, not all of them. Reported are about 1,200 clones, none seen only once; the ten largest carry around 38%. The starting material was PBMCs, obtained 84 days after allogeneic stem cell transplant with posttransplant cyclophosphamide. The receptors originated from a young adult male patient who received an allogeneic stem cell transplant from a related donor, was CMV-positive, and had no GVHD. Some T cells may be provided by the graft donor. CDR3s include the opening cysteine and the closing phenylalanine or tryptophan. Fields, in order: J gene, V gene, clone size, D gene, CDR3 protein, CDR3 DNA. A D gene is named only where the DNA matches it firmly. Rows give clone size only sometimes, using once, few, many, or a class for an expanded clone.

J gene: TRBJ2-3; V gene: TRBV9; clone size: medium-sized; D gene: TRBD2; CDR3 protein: CASSVGGSGTEDTQYF; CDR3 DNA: TGTGCCAGCAGCGTAGGTGGTAGCGGGACGGAAGATACGCAGTATTTT
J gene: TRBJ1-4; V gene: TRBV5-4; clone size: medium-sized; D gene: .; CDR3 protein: CASSAGGYNEKLFF; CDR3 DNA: TGTGCCAGCAGCGCGGGGGGTTATAATGAAAAACTGTTTTTT
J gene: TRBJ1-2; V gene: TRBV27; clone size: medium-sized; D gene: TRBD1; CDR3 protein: CASSRQGADYGYTF; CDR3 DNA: TGTGCCAGCAGTCGACAGGGGGCGGACTATGGCTACACCTTC
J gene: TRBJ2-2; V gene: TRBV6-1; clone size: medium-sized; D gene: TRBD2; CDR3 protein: CASSVPAGATGELFF; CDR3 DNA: TGTGCCAGCAGTGTGCCAGCGGGAGCAACCGGGGAGCTGTTTTTT
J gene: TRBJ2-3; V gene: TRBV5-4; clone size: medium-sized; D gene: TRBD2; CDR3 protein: CASSRGLANTDTQYF; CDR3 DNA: TGTGCCAGCAGCCGGGGACTAGCGAACACAGATACGCAGTATTTT
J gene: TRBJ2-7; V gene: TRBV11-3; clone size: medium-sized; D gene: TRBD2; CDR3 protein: CASSPGGAGAIRQQYF; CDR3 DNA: TGTGCCAGCAGCCCTGGGGGAGCGGGGGCAATCCGACAGCAGTACTTC
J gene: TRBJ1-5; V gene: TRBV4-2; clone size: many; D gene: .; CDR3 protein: CASSQEDPQGNQPQHF; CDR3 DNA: TGTGCCAGCAGTCAAGAAGACCCCCAGGGGAATCAGCCCCAGCATTTT
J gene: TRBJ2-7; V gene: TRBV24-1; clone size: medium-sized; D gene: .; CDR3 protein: CATSDLARGKIYEQYF; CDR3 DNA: TGTGCCACCAGTGATTTGGCCAGGGGCAAAATCTACGAGCAGTACTTC
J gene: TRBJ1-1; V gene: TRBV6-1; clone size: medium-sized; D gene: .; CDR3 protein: CASKGRPSTEAFF; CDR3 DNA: TGTGCCAGCAAGGGCAGACCAAGCACTGAAGCTTTCTTT
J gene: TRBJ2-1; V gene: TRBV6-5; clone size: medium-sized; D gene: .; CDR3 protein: CASSYVSNNEQFF; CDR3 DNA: TGTGCCAGCAGTTACGTGTCAAACAATGAGCAGTTCTTC
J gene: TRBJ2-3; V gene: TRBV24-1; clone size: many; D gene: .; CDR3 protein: CATSDRGDSTDTQYF; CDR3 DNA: TGTGCCACCAGTGATCGCGGAGATAGCACAGATACGCAGTATTTT
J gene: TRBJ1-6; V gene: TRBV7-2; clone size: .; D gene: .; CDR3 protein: CASSPQGGFYNSPLHF; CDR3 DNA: TGTGCCAGCAGCCCACAGGGTGGTTTCTATAATTCACCCCTCCACTTT
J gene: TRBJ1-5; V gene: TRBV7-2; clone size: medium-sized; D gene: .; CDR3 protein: CASSLVAGWDQPQHF; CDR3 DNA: TGTGCCAGCAGCTTAGTGGCAGGGTGGGATCAGCCCCAGCATTTT
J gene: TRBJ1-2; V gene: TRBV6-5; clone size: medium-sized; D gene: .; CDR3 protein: CASSYSPGEGGYTF; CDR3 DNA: TGTGCCAGCAGTTACTCGCCCGGGGAGGGTGGCTACACCTTC
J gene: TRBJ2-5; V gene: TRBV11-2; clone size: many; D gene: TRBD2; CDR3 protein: CASSLVGLQETQYF; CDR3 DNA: TGTGCCAGCAGCTTAGTGGGACTACAAGAGACCCAGTACTTC
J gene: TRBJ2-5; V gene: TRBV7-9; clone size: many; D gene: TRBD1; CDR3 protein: CASRGYRGSRETQYF; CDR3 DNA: TGTGCCAGCAGGGGGTACAGGGGAAGTAGAGAGACCCAGTACTTC
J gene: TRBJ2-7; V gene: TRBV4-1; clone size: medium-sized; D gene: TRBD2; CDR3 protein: CASSQGGSGRAFHEQYF; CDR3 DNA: TGCGCCAGCAGCCAAGGGGGTAGCGGGAGGGCCTTCCACGAGCAGTACTTC
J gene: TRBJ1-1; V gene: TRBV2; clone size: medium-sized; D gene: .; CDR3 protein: CASSVGTEAFF; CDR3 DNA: TGTGCCAGCAGTGTCGGCACTGAAGCTTTCTTT
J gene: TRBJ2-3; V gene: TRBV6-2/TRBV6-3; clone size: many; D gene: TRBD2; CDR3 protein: CASSYHDSGRSTQYF; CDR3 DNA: TGTGCCAGCAGTTACCACGATAGCGGGAGAAGTACGCAGTATTTT
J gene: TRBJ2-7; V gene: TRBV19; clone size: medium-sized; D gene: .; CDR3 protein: CASSTSLRGRGEQYF; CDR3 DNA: TGTGCCAGTAGTACCTCTTTGCGGGGCCGGGGTGAGCAGTACTTC
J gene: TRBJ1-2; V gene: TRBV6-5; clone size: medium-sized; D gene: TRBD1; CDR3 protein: CASSYTDRDGYTF; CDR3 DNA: TGTGCCAGCAGTTACACGGACAGGGATGGCTACACCTTC
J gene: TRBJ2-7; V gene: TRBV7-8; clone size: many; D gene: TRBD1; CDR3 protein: CASSFEGQGPYEQYF; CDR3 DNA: TGTGCCAGCAGCTTTGAGGGACAGGGGCCCTACGAGCAGTACTTC
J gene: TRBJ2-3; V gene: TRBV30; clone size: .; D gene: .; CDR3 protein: CAWSVRVSTDTQYF; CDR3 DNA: TGTGCCTGGAGTGTCAGGGTCTCCACAGATACGCAGTATTTT
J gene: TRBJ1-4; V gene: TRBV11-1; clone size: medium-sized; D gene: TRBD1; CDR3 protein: CASSSRTGPSEKLFF; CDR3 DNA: TGTGCCAGCAGCTCCCGGACAGGGCCAAGTGAAAAACTGTTTTTT
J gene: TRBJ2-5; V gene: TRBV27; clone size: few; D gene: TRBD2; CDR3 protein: CASSLPWASGARAQETQYF; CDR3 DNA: TGTGCCAGCAGTTTGCCCTGGGCTAGCGGGGCCAGGGCCCAAGAGACCCAGTACTTC
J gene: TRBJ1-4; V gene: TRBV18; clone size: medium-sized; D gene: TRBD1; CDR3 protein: CASSPNLSTGSEKLFF; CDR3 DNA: TGTGCCAGCTCACCGAACCTCTCGACAGGGTCGGAAAAACTGTTTTTT
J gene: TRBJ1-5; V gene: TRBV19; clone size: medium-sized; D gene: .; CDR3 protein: CASSGFGRGYQPQHF; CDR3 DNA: TGTGCCAGTAGTGGGTTTGGGAGGGGATATCAGCCCCAGCATTTT
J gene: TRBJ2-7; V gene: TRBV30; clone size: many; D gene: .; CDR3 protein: CAWSELTGSGQYF; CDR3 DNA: TGTGCCTGGAGTGAACTAACAGGGTCCGGGCAGTACTTC
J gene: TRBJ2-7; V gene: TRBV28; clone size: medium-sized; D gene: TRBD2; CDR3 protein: CASSFGPGLAGELSYEQYF; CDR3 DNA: TGTGCCAGCAGTTTCGGCCCGGGACTAGCGGGAGAGTTATCCTACGAGCAGTACTTC
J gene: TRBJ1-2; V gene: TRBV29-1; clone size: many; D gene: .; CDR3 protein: CSVVDRVNYGYTF; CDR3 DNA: TGCAGCGTTGTGGACAGAGTTAACTATGGCTACACCTTC
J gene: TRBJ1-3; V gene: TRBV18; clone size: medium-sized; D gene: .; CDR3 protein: CASSPQGSGNTIYF; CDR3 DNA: TGTGCCAGCTCACCTCAGGGTTCTGGAAACACCATATATTTT
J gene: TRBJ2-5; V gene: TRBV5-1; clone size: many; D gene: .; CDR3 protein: CASSPREETQYF; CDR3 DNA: TGCGCCAGCAGCCCACGGGAAGAGACCCAGTACTTC
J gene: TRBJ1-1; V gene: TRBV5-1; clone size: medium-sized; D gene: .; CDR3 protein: CASSRSGGMNTEAFF; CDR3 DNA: TGCGCCAGCAGCAGGTCGGGGGGTATGAACACTGAAGCTTTCTTT
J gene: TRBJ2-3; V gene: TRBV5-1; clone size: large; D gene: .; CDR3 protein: CASSLDKTGPDTQYF; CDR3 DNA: TGCGCCAGCAGCTTGGACAAGACAGGCCCCGATACGCAGTATTTT
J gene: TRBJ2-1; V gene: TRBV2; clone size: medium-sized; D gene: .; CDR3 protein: CSGGPIYNEQFF; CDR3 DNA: TGTTCAGGGGGGCCCATCTACAATGAGCAGTTCTTC
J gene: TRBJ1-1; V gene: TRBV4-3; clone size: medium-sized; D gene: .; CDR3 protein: CASSPGGAMNTEAFF; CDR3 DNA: TGCGCCAGCAGCCCCGGGGGGGCGATGAACACTGAAGCTTTCTTT
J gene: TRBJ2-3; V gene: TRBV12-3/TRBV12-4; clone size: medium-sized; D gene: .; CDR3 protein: CASRGPTADTQYF; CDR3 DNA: TGTGCCAGCAGGGGCCCAACGGCAGATACGCAGTATTTT
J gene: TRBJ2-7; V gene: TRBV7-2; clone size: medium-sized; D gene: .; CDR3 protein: CASSFNRNYEQYF; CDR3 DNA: TGTGCCAGCAGCTTTAACAGGAACTACGAGCAGTACTTC
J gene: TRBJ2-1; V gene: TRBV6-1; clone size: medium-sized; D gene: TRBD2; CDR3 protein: CASSVINLAGSYNEQFF; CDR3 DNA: TGTGCCAGCAGTGTGATTAATCTAGCGGGATCCTACAATGAGCAGTTCTTC
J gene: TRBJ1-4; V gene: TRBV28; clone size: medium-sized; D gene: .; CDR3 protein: CASSPTPLGAGLGTNEKLFF; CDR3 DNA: TGTGCCAGCAGTCCCACCCCCCTTGGGGCAGGTCTTGGAACTAATGAAAAACTGTTTTTT
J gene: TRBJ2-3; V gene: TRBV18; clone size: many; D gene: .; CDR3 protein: CASSPQGTDTQYF; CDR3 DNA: TGTGCCAGCTCACCCCAGGGCACAGATACGCAGTATTTT
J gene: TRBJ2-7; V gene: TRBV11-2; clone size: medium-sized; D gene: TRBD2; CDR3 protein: CASSLAGLANEQYF; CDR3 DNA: TGTGCCAGCAGCTTAGCCGGACTAGCAAACGAGCAGTACTTC
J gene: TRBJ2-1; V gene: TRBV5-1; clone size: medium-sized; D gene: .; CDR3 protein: CASSVQGTYEQFF; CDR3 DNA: TGCGCCAGCAGCGTACAGGGTACGTATGAGCAGTTCTTC
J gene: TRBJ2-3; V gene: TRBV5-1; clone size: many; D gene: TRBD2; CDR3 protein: CASSLLGLAKSTDTQYF; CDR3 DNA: TGCGCCAGCAGCTTATTAGGACTAGCGAAAAGCACAGATACGCAGTATTTT
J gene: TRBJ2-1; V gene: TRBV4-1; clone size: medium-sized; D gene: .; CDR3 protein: CASSPLDPPEQFF; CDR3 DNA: TGCGCCAGCAGCCCCCTAGATCCCCCTGAGCAGTTCTTC
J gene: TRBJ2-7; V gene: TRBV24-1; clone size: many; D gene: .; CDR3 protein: CATSDFLTAGSYEQYF; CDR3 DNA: TGTGCCACCAGTGATTTTTTAACGGCGGGGTCCTACGAGCAGTACTTC
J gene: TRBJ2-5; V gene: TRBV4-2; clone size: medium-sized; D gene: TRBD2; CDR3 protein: CASSHSRGEAQLETQYF; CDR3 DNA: TGTGCCAGCAGCCACTCCCGGGGGGAGGCTCAGTTGGAGACCCAGTACTTC
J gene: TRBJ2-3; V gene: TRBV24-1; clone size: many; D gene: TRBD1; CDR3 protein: CATSVAGGMDTQYF; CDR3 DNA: TGTGCCACCAGTGTGGCAGGGGGCATGGATACGCAGTATTTT
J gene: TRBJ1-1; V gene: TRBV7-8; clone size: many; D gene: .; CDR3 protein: CASSLVVGAGEAFF; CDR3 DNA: TGTGCCAGCAGCTTAGTTGTAGGGGCCGGGGAAGCTTTCTTT
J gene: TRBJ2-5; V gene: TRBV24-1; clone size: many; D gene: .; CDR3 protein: CATSDLAEGRIETQYF; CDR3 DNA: TGTGCCACCAGTGATTTAGCAGAGGGTCGTATCGAGACCCAGTACTTC
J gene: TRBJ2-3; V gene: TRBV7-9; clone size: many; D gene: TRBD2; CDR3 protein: CASSLSAGGSTDTQYF; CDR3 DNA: TGTGCCAGCAGCTTATCTGCCGGGGGGAGCACAGATACGCAGTATTTT
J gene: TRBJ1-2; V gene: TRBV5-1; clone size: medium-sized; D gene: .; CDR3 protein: CASSLLTGYGYTF; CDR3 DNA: TGCGCCAGCAGCCTCCTTACAGGGTATGGCTACACCTTC
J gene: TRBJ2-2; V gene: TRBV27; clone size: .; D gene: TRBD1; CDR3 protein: CASSSRGMNTGELFF; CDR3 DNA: TGTGCCAGCAGTTCCAGGGGGATGAACACCGGGGAGCTGTTTTTT
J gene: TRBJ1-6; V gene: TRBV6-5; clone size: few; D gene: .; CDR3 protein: CASSYAALYTPLHF; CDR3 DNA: TGTGCCAGCAGTTACGCGGCCCTTTATACACCCCTCCACTTT
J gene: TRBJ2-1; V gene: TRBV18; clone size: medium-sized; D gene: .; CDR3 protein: CASSPMGGARTDEQFF; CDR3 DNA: TGTGCCAGCTCGCCCATGGGGGGGGCACGTACAGATGAGCAGTTCTTC
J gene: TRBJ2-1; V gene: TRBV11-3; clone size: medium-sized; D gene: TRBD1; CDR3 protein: CASSPGQGEYNEQFF; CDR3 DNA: TGTGCCAGCAGCCCAGGACAGGGGGAGTACAATGAGCAGTTCTTC
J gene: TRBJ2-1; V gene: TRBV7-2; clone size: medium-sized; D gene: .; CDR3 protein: CASSRTAAYNEQFF; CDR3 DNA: TGTGCCAGCAGCCGAACAGCTGCCTACAATGAGCAGTTCTTC
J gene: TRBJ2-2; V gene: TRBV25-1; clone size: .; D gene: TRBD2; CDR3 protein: CASSEFGGWRNTGELFF; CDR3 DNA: TGTGCCAGCAGTGAATTCGGGGGGTGGCGGAACACCGGGGAGCTGTTTTTT
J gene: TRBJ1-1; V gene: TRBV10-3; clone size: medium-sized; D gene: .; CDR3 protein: CAIRGETANTEAFF; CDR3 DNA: TGTGCCATCAGGGGTGAGACAGCGAACACTGAAGCTTTCTTT